Ten or more counts support the clone carrying this T cell receptor (beta chain). With 5 bases clipped from V and 8 bases from J, the junction kept 8 bases outside the gene matches. Germline V gene data show CDR1 as LNHDA and CDR2 as SQIVND (reference sequence). This CDR3 is 14 amino acids long. This sample was included in a study of breast tumors, draining lymph nodes, adjacent tissues. MiXCR was run by TCRdb on the multiplex PCR reads, yielding one entry per CDR3 protein. Of under 80,000 distinct CDR3 sequences listed, 40% to 45% are singletons. Sequenced: breast tumor tissue. The sequence derives from a female donor with breast cancer. Some clones in this sample may be carry-over from other donors' samples. The rearrangement uses TRBV19 and TRBJ1-4; 7 bases fit TRBD1. The CDR3 reads CASSGRDSLEKLFF. DNA of the CDR3: TGTGCCAGTAGTGGACGGGACAGCCTCGAAAAACTGTTTTTT.